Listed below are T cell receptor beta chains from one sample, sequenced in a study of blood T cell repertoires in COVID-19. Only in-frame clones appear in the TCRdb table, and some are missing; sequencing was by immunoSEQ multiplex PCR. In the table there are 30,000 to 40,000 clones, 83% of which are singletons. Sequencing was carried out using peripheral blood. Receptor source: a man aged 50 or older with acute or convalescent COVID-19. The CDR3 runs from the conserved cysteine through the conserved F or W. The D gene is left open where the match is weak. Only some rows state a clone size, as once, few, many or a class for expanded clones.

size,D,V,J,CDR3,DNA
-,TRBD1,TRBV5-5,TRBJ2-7,CASSSGQALYEQYF,TGTGCCAGCAGCTCGGGACAGGCGCTCTACGAGCAGTACTTC
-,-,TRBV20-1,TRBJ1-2,CSAGGQGYGYTF,TGCAGTGCTGGTGGGCAGGGCTATGGCTACACCTTC
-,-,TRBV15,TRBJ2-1,CATSREGTDNEQFF,TGTGCCACCAGCAGAGAAGGAACAGACAATGAGCAGTTCTTC
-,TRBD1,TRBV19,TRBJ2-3,CASSISTGLGLYTQYF,TGTGCCAGTAGTATATCGACAGGGCTCGGCCTCTATACGCAGTATTTT
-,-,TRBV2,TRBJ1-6,CASSGRDLGSPLHF,TGTGCCAGCAGTGGCCGGGATTTGGGTTCACCCCTCCACTTT
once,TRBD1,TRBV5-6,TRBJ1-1,CASSLGGWTGKEAFF,TGTGCCAGCAGCTTGGGCGGGTGGACAGGGAAGGAAGCTTTCTTT
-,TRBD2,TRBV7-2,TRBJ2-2,CASSLVAGVTGELFF,TGTGCCAGCAGCTTAGTAGCGGGAGTCACCGGGGAGCTGTTTTTT
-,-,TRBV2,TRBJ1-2,CASRLQGDGYTF,TGTGCCAGCAGACTACAGGGTGATGGCTACACCTTC
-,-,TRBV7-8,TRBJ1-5,CASSLGVNRNQPQHF,TGTGCCAGCAGCTTAGGAGTAAATCGCAATCAGCCCCAGCATTTT
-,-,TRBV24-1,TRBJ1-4,CATSDTGEKLFF,TGTGCCACCAGCGATACAGGGGAAAAACTGTTTTTT
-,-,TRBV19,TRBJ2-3,CASSSGGRAGTDTQYF,TGTGCCAGTAGTTCCGGGGGACGAGCGGGCACAGATACGCAGTATTTT
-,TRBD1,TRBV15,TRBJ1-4,CATSRVWNPGTGGEKLFF,TGTGCCACCAGCAGAGTCTGGAACCCCGGGACAGGGGGAGAAAAACTGTTTTTT
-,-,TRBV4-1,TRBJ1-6,CASSQILNSPLHF,TGCGCCAGCAGCCAAATTCTGAATTCACCCCTCCACTTT
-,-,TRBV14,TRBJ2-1,CASSQRRSYNEQFF,TGTGCCAGCAGCCAGAGGAGGTCCTACAATGAGCAGTTCTTC
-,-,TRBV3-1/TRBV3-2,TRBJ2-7,CASSQEGATYEQYF,TGTGCCAGCAGCCAAGAGGGAGCCACCTACGAGCAGTACTTC
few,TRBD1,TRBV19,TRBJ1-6,CASSPDRGSPLHF,TGTGCCAGTAGTCCAGACAGGGGTTCACCCCTCCACTTT
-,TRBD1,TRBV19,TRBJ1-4,CASTRTGGVEKLFF,TGTGCCAGTACCCGGACAGGGGGCGTCGAAAAACTGTTTTTT
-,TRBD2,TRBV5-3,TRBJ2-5,CARSLARLAGEGETQYF,TGTGCCAGAAGCTTGGCCCGACTAGCGGGAGAAGGGGAGACCCAGTACTTC
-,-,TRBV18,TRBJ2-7,CASSPPRRGAYEQYF,TGTGCCAGCTCACCACCGCGCAGGGGGGCCTACGAGCAGTACTTC
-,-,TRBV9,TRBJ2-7,CASSVGGRDEQYF,TGTGCCAGCAGCGTAGGAGGCAGGGACGAGCAGTACTTC
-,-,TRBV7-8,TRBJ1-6,CASSSGTLSPLHF,TGTGCCAGCAGCTCCGGGACTCTTTCACCCCTCCACTTT
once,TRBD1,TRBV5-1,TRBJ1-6,CASSLEGQGANSPLHF,TGCGCCAGCAGCTTGGAAGGACAGGGGGCAAATTCACCCCTCCACTTT
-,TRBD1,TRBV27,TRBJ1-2,CASSLSGTGGGYTF,TGTGCCAGCAGTTTAAGTGGGACAGGGGGGGGCTACACCTTC
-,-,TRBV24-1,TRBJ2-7,CATSDKEYEQYF,TGTGCCACCAGTGATAAGGAGTACGAGCAGTACTTC
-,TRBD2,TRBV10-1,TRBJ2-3,CASSDSSGASSTDTQYF,TGCGCCAGCAGTGATTCTAGCGGGGCATCAAGCACAGATACGCAGTATTTT
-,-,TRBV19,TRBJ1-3,CATRRAADTIYF,TGTGCCACCAGGAGGGCTGCGGACACCATATATTTT
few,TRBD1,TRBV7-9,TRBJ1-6,CASSSRTGGRNSPLHF,TGTGCCAGCAGCTCGCGGACAGGGGGCCGGAATTCACCCCTCCACTTT
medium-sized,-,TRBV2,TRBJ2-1,CASKSYNEQFF,TGTGCCAGCAAATCTTACAATGAGCAGTTCTTC
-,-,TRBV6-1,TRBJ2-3,CASSGHRASSTDTQYF,TGTGCCAGCAGTGGGCACAGGGCATCTAGCACAGATACGCAGTATTTT
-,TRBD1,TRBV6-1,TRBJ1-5,CASSEIWTGTYSNQPQHF,TGTGCCAGCAGTGAAATATGGACAGGGACATATAGCAATCAGCCCCAGCATTTT
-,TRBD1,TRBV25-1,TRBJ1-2,CASSPQGGPEGYTF,TGTGCCAGCAGTCCCCAGGGGGGACCAGAAGGCTACACCTTC
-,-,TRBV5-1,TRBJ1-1,CASSLWGTDLTNMNTEAFF,TGCGCCAGCAGCTTGTGGGGGACTGACCTTACCAATATGAACACTGAAGCTTTCTTT
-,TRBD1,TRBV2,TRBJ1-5,CASKGGYLNQPQHF,TGTGCCAGCAAAGGGGGCTACCTAAATCAGCCCCAGCATTTT
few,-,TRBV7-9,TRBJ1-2,CASSFSEFLPISGYGYTF,TGTGCCAGCAGCTTTTCGGAGTTCCTACCCATCTCGGGCTATGGCTACACCTTC
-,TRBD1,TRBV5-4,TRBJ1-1,CASSPGGGRRAFF,TGTGCCAGCAGTCCGGGAGGGGGCAGGAGAGCTTTCTTT
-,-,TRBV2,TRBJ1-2,CASTNTGSLGYGYTF,TGTGCCAGCACTAACACAGGCAGCCTAGGCTATGGCTACACCTTC
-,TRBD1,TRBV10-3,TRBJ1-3,CAISELAGTGRSGNTIYF,TGTGCCATCAGTGAGTTAGCCGGGACAGGCCGCTCTGGAAACACCATATATTTT
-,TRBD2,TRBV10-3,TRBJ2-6,CAVEGTRRGSGANVLTF,TGTGCCGTAGAAGGGACTAGGAGGGGTTCTGGGGCCAACGTCCTGACTTTC
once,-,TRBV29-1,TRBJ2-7,CSVVGGQIYEQYF,TGCAGCGTTGTGGGGGGGCAGATCTACGAGCAGTACTTC
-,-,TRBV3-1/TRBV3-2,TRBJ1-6,CASSQFGNSPLHF,TGTGCCAGCAGCCAGTTCGGTAATTCACCCCTCCACTTT